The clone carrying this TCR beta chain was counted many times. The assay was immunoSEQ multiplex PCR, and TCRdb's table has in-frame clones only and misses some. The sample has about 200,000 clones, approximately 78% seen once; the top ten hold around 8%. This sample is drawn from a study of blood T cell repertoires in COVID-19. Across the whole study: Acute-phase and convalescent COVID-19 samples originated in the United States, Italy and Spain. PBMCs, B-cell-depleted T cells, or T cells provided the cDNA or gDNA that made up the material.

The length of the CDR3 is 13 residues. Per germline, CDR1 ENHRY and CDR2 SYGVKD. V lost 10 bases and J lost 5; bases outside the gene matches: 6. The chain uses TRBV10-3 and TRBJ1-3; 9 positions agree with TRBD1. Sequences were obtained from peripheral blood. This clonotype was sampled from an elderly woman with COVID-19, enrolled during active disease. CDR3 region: CATTGGARNTIYF. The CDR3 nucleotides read TGTGCCACGACAGGGGGGGCAAGAAACACCATATATTTT.